Detailed here is one T cell receptor beta chain. The target antigen is unknown. V lost 0 bases, J lost 7 bases, and 6 bases lay in between. The germline V gene encodes CDR1 SGHVS and CDR2 FQNEAQ. The CDR3 sequence is 12 residues long. The data stem from a study of T-cell reconstitution after alpha-beta-depleted transplantation in children. General study findings and limits: High day-60 TCRbeta diversity in some patients came from surviving recipient T cells and thymic progenitors.

The TCRbeta library incorporated unique molecular identifiers. In TCRdb, the PCR reads were re-called with MiXCR into one record per CDR3 protein. The data hold around 130,000 distinct CDR3 sequences, with about 9.6% observed a single time. The sequenced sample was PBMCs, mostly from graft donor cells, obtained 180 days after TCRalphabeta/CD19-depleted stem cell transplant. The chain combines TRBV7-8 with TRBJ1-2; D is unresolved. The sequence came from a girl less than two years old who had a stem cell transplant for combined immunodeficiency, so the T cells may come from the graft donor. For the CDR3, the DNA is TGTGCCAGCAGCTTAGCCTCGGTTGGCTACACCTTC. The encoded protein is CASSLASVGYTF.